A selection of T cell receptor beta chains follows, all from one sample in a study of shared clonotypes between healthy human individuals. Clones were sequenced by immunoSEQ multiplex PCR, and TCRdb holds only the in-frame ones, with some missing. In the table there are some 1 million clones, about 80% of which are singletons. What was sequenced was memory CD4+ T cells sorted from blood. Receptor source: a man younger than 35 in good health. Each CDR3 is given with its conserved first and last residue. D genes are given only for firm matches. For some rows the clone size is stated as once, few or many, or as a class when expanded; others skip it.

v_gene	d_gene	j_gene	abundance	CDR3aa	CDR3nt
TRBV11-2	-	TRBJ2-2	-	CAIDEYLGGELFF	TGTGCCATCGACGAATACCTGGGGGGGGAGCTGTTTTTT
TRBV7-9	-	TRBJ1-1	-	CASSRDTNTEAFF	TGTGCCAGCAGCCGCGACACGAACACTGAAGCTTTCTTT
TRBV9	-	TRBJ1-1	-	CASSVEGTNTEAFF	TGTGCCAGCAGCGTAGAAGGGACGAACACTGAAGCTTTCTTT
TRBV10-3	-	TRBJ1-6	-	CAISGNRDRAPLHF	TGTGCCATCAGTGGAAACAGGGATCGGGCACCCCTCCACTTT
TRBV9	TRBD1	TRBJ1-5	-	CASSRTGGRQPQHF	TGTGCCAGCAGCCGGACAGGGGGACGACAGCCCCAGCATTTT
TRBV2	TRBD1	TRBJ1-5	-	CASRIALQGGNQPQHF	TGTGCCAGCAGAATCGCACTCCAGGGGGGGAATCAGCCCCAGCATTTT
TRBV7-9	-	TRBJ2-1	-	CASSSNNEQFF	TGTGCCAGCAGCTCCAATAATGAGCAGTTCTTC
TRBV7-8	TRBD1	TRBJ1-5	-	CASSFGQVHSNQPQHF	TGTGCCAGCAGCTTTGGACAGGTTCATAGCAATCAGCCCCAGCATTTT
TRBV7-9	-	TRBJ2-7	-	CASSLARTSEQYF	TGTGCCAGCAGCTTAGCGAGGACTTCGGAGCAGTACTTC
TRBV4-1	-	TRBJ2-2	-	CASSQSSQVTGELFF	TGCGCCAGCAGCCAATCCTCGCAGGTCACCGGGGAGCTGTTTTTT
TRBV5-4	TRBD1	TRBJ2-7	-	CASSLDRGRLYEQYF	TGTGCCAGCAGCTTGGACAGGGGGCGCCTCTACGAGCAGTACTTC
TRBV2	TRBD1	TRBJ1-6	-	CASSTGTGLFGSPLHF	TGTGCCAGCAGTACCGGGACAGGGCTTTTCGGGTCACCCCTCCACTTT
TRBV7-6	TRBD2	TRBJ2-5	-	CASSSLSGTVETQYF	TGTGCCAGCAGCTCACTTAGCGGGACCGTCGAGACCCAGTACTTC
TRBV11-2	TRBD1	TRBJ1-2	few	CASSLNSGQRYGYTF	TGTGCCAGCAGCTTAAATTCGGGACAGCGTTATGGCTACACCTTC
TRBV30	-	TRBJ1-2	-	CAWQKAGGYTF	TGTGCCTGGCAAAAGGCGGGTGGCTACACCTTC
TRBV7-8	-	TRBJ1-4	-	CASSLYGPATNEKLFF	TGTGCCAGCAGCTTATACGGTCCAGCAACTAATGAAAAACTGTTTTTT
TRBV18	-	TRBJ1-1	-	CASSPQNAGNTEAFF	TGTGCCAGCTCACCACAAAATGCAGGTAACACTGAAGCTTTCTTT
TRBV5-1	-	TRBJ2-5	-	CASSLGKTQETQYF	TGCGCCAGCAGCTTGGGCAAAACCCAAGAGACCCAGTACTTC
TRBV10-3	-	TRBJ2-3	-	CAISPRGRADTQYF	TGTGCCATCAGCCCTAGGGGACGGGCAGATACGCAGTATTTT
TRBV5-6	-	TRBJ1-1	-	CASTPPGEVNTEAFF	TGTGCCAGCACCCCTCCAGGGGAAGTGAACACTGAAGCTTTCTTT
TRBV7-2	TRBD2	TRBJ2-3	-	CASSILAGSYTDTQYF	TGTGCCAGCAGCATACTAGCGGGAAGCTATACAGATACGCAGTATTTT
TRBV5-4	-	TRBJ2-7	-	CASSLPGTDYEQYF	TGTGCCAGCAGTCTGCCCGGGACTGACTACGAGCAGTACTTC
TRBV10-2	TRBD2	TRBJ2-1	-	CASSSRLAGVSAQGEQFF	TGCGCCAGCAGTTCTAGACTAGCGGGAGTATCAGCTCAGGGTGAGCAGTTCTTC
TRBV4-1	-	TRBJ2-1	-	CASSQGGALNNEQFF	TGCGCCAGCAGCCAAGGAGGGGCCTTAAACAATGAGCAGTTCTTC
TRBV10-3	-	TRBJ2-2	-	CAIRTGTSNANTGELFF	TGTGCCATCAGAACCGGGACTTCAAACGCGAACACCGGGGAGCTGTTTTTT
TRBV7-2	TRBD1	TRBJ1-2	-	CASSPLGQALSGYTF	TGTGCCAGCAGCCCACTCGGACAGGCCCTAAGTGGCTACACCTTC
TRBV9	-	TRBJ1-5	-	CASSVDSSNQPQHF	TGTGCCAGCAGCGTTGATAGCAGCAATCAGCCCCAGCATTTT
TRBV6-1	TRBD1	TRBJ2-7	-	CASRGTGAHEQYF	TGTGCCAGCAGGGGGACAGGGGCCCACGAGCAGTACTTC
TRBV2	-	TRBJ1-5	-	CASSEEKGNQPQHF	TGTGCCAGCAGTGAAGAAAAGGGAAATCAGCCCCAGCATTTT
TRBV19	TRBD1	TRBJ2-7	-	CASSYRTGGTYEQYF	TGTGCCAGTAGTTACCGGACAGGGGGCACCTACGAGCAGTACTTC
TRBV6-6	-	TRBJ2-3	-	CASSAADTQYF	TGTGCCAGCAGTGCAGCAGATACGCAGTATTTT
TRBV10-1	-	TRBJ2-7	-	CASSESRGGTSTEQYF	TGCGCCAGCAGTGAGTCCCGGGGCGGAACCTCTACGGAGCAGTACTTC
TRBV2	-	TRBJ1-2	-	CASHGGSLDNYGYTF	TGTGCCAGCCATGGGGGCTCCCTTGATAACTATGGCTACACCTTC
TRBV30	TRBD1	TRBJ1-4	-	CAWSVTGSSEKLFF	TGTGCCTGGAGTGTGACAGGGAGTAGTGAAAAACTGTTTTTT
TRBV6-5	-	TRBJ2-2	few	CASRRAGELFF	TGTGCCAGCAGGAGGGCCGGGGAGCTGTTTTTT
TRBV28	TRBD1	TRBJ2-7	-	CASSPVGTADFYEQYF	TGTGCCAGCAGCCCCGTGGGGACAGCGGATTTCTACGAGCAGTACTTC
TRBV2	-	TRBJ2-5	once	CASSRGRAQETQYF	TGTGCCAGCAGCCGGGGCAGGGCACAAGAGACCCAGTACTTC
TRBV18	-	TRBJ2-3	-	CASSPTAASTDTQYF	TGTGCCAGCTCACCAACGGCAGCTAGCACAGATACGCAGTATTTT
TRBV7-2	TRBD2	TRBJ2-1	-	CASSLGTLAGSLNEQFF	TGTGCCAGCAGCTTAGGGACCCTAGCGGGTAGCCTCAATGAGCAGTTCTTC
TRBV5-4	TRBD1	TRBJ1-3	-	CASSFTGAGGNTIYF	TGTGCCAGCAGCTTCACAGGGGCAGGGGGAAACACCATATATTTT
TRBV2	-	TRBJ1-4	-	CASSQTGYNEKLFF	TGTGCCAGCAGCCAAACAGGTTATAATGAAAAACTGTTTTTT
TRBV7-7	TRBD2	TRBJ2-1	-	CASSAGTSVHNEQFF	TGTGCTAGCAGCGCCGGGACTAGCGTACACAATGAGCAGTTCTTC
TRBV6-6	-	TRBJ1-1	-	CASGRTEAFF	TGTGCCAGTGGGAGGACTGAAGCTTTCTTT
TRBV19	TRBD1	TRBJ1-1	-	CASSIRQGGMNTEAFF	TGTGCCAGTAGTATCCGACAGGGGGGTATGAACACTGAAGCTTTCTTT
TRBV7-9	-	TRBJ2-3	once	CASSWRFSTDTQYF	TGTGCCAGCAGCTGGCGTTTCAGCACAGATACGCAGTATTTT
TRBV9	-	TRBJ2-2	-	CASSPRTVGGGELFF	TGTGCCAGCAGCCCAAGGACAGTGGGGGGCGGGGAGCTGTTTTTT
TRBV6-9	-	TRBJ1-4	-	CASIRLSWNEKLFF	TGTGCCAGCATCAGGCTTTCCTGGAATGAAAAACTGTTTTTT
TRBV5-1	-	TRBJ2-3	-	CASSPDPGSTDTQYF	TGCGCCAGCAGCCCGGACCCGGGCAGCACAGATACGCAGTATTTT
TRBV15	-	TRBJ1-2	few	CATSRGNYGYTF	TGTGCCACCAGCAGAGGAAACTATGGCTACACCTTC
TRBV7-9	-	TRBJ2-7	-	CASSTHGAEQYF	TGTGCCAGCAGCACCCACGGGGCCGAGCAGTACTTC
TRBV29-1	-	TRBJ1-5	few	CSVGWGELSQPQHF	TGCAGCGTTGGCTGGGGGGAATTAAGTCAGCCCCAGCATTTT
TRBV5-1	-	TRBJ1-5	-	CASSPGAVNQPQHF	TGCGCCAGCAGCCCGGGGGCGGTCAATCAGCCCCAGCATTTT
TRBV5-1	TRBD1	TRBJ2-5	-	CASSSDRGQETQYF	TGCGCCAGCAGCTCGGACAGGGGGCAAGAGACCCAGTACTTC
TRBV6-5	TRBD1	TRBJ2-7	-	CASSYSVQGVLVQYF	TGTGCCAGCAGTTACTCGGTCCAGGGGGTACTGGTGCAGTACTTC
TRBV7-9	-	TRBJ1-6	few	CASSPRGTLHF	TGTGCCAGCAGCCCCCGTGGGACCCTCCACTTT